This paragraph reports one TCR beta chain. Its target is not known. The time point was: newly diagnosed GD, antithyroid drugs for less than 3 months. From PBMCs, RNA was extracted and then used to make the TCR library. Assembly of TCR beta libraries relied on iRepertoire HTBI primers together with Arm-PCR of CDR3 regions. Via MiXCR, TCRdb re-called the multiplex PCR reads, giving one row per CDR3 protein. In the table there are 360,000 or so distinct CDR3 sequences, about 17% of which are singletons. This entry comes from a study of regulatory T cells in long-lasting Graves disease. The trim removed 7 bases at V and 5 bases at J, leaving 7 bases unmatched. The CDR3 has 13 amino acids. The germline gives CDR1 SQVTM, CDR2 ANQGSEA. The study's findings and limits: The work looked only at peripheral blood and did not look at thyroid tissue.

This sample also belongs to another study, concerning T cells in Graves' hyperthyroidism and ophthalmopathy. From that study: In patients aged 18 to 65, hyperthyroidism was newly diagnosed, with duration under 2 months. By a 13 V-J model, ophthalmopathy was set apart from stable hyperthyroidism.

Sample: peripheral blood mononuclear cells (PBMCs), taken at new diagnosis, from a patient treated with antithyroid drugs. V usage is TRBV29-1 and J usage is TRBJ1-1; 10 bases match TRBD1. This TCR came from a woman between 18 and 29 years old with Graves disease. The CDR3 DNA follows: TGCAGCGCCGAGGGACAGGGGAGAACTGAAGCTTTCTTT. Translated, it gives CSAEGQGRTEAFF.